The source of this TCR beta chain is a study of Graves' ophthalmopathy and Graves' hyperthyroidism. General study findings and limits: A 13-signature model separated ophthalmopathy from stable hyperthyroidism, reaching around 88% sensitivity and 81.08% specificity cross-validated.

The CDR3 runs to 13 residues. With 4 bases removed from V and 2 bases from J, the gap between germline ends came to 8 bases. Germline V gene sequence: CDR1 ENHRY, CDR2 SYGVKD. Remarks on this clonotype: The target antigen is unknown.

RNA transcripts were the source from which TCR beta CDR3 regions were amplified. RT-PCR in the first round used HTBI primers; a second-round multiplex PCR followed. TCRdb called the multiplex PCR reads again in MiXCR, with one record for every CDR3 protein. The sample carries about 740,000 distinct CDR3 sequences, approximately 40% recorded once. The receptor's source is an adult man with Graves' ophthalmopathy. Sequences were obtained from peripheral blood. The chain joins TRBV10-3 to TRBJ1-2; the D is unclear. This chain's CDR3 is CAISVARNYGYTF. The DNA of the CDR3 is TGTGCCATCAGTGTAGCGCGGAACTATGGCTACACCTTC.